A selection of T cell receptor beta chains follows, all from one sample in a study of cytomegalovirus exposure and HLA in healthy donors. The protocol was immunoSEQ multiplex PCR, while the TCRdb copy is restricted to in-frame clones and leaves out a portion. The top ten hold 4% of the sample, which has around 130,000 clones, under 90% seen once. The sample taken for sequencing was PBMCs. The receptors were gathered from a woman aged 40-49 years in good health and CMV-seronegative. Both conserved end residues are part of each CDR3. D genes are given only for firm matches. Clone size is given for some rows only: seen once, a few or many times, or a class if the clone is expanded.

>TRBJ2-2|-|-|TRBV12-5
TGTGCTAGTGGTTTCGGGGTGGTAGGTTCAACCGGGGAGCTGTTTTTT
CASGFGVVGSTGELFF
>TRBJ1-5|TRBD1|-|TRBV7-8
TGTGCCAGCCAAGGGGGCAGTCATAGCAATCAGCCCCAGCATTTT
CASQGGSHSNQPQHF
>TRBJ1-5|TRBD1|-|TRBV7-9
TGTGCCAGCAGCTCATTAGGGGGCGGGCAGCCCCAGCATTTT
CASSSLGGGQPQHF
>TRBJ2-5|-|once|TRBV27
TGTGCCAGCAGCCGGGGACACGAGCAAGAGACCCAGTACTTC
CASSRGHEQETQYF
>TRBJ2-1|TRBD2|once|TRBV28
TGTGCCAGCAGTTCCCCGAGATGGACTAGCCTTACAAGTGGGAATGAGCAGTTCTTC
CASSSPRWTSLTSGNEQFF
>TRBJ1-4|-|few|TRBV7-6
TGTGCCAGCAGCTCACAACCAGGGTACTTGGATGAAAAACTGTTTTTT
CASSSQPGYLDEKLFF
>TRBJ2-7|TRBD1|-|TRBV19
TGTGCCAGTAGAGGCCGGGACAGGGGGTACGAGCAGTACTTC
CASRGRDRGYEQYF
>TRBJ2-5|-|-|TRBV29-1
TGCAGCGTTGATTCTGGGAGGGGGGAGACCCAGTACTTC
CSVDSGRGETQYF
>TRBJ1-1|-|-|TRBV9
TGTGCCAGCAGCGCTCCGGGTCGAGCAACTGAAGCTTTCTTT
CASSAPGRATEAFF
>TRBJ1-2|-|-|TRBV6-5
TGTGCCAGCAGTTACCACAGGGCAGACGGCTACACCTTC
CASSYHRADGYTF
>TRBJ2-1|-|-|TRBV5-8
TGTGCCAGCAGCTTGGGGGTCCAGGGTTCTTTAAATGAGCAGTTCTTC
CASSLGVQGSLNEQFF
>TRBJ2-2|TRBD1|-|TRBV7-3
TGTGCCAGCAGCTCCGGACAGGGGGCCAGCGGGGAGCTGTTTTTT
CASSSGQGASGELFF
>TRBJ1-1|TRBD1|-|TRBV7-9
TGTGCCCGCAGCTTAGGGTTGACAGGGTTGGACACTGAAGCTTTCTTT
CARSLGLTGLDTEAFF
>TRBJ1-1|TRBD1|-|TRBV25-1
TGTGCCAGCAGTGAAGGGGACAGATACTTAGGGAACACTGAAGCTTTCTTT
CASSEGDRYLGNTEAFF
>TRBJ1-1|TRBD1|-|TRBV29-1
TGCAGCGTCGCCCTTACAGGGGTGAACACTGAAGCTTTCTTT
CSVALTGVNTEAFF
>TRBJ1-5|-|-|TRBV27
TGTGCCAGCAGTTTACGACAGTACAATCAGCCCCAGCATTTT
CASSLRQYNQPQHF
>TRBJ1-6|-|-|TRBV6-5
TGTGCCAGCAGTTACTCGAACAGGGTGGGATATTCACCCCTCCACTTT
CASSYSNRVGYSPLHF
>TRBJ1-1|TRBD1|-|TRBV5-1
TGCGCCAGCAGCTTTTCCGGGACAGCGAACACTGAAGCTTTCTTT
CASSFSGTANTEAFF
>TRBJ1-2|-|-|TRBV28
TGTGCCAGCAGTTTGCCGGGGAACTATGGCTACACCTTC
CASSLPGNYGYTF
>TRBJ1-5|TRBD1|few|TRBV28
TGTGCCAGCAGTTCCCGGACAGGGAATCAGCCCCAGCATTTT
CASSSRTGNQPQHF
>TRBJ1-1|-|-|TRBV15
TGTGCCACCAGCAGAGATTTATTGGGGAGGACTGAAGCTTTCTTT
CATSRDLLGRTEAFF
>TRBJ1-1|-|-|TRBV7-2
TGTGCCAGCAGCTCCCAACAGATGAACACTGAAGCTTTCTTT
CASSSQQMNTEAFF
>TRBJ1-2|-|-|TRBV6-1
TGTGCCAGCAGTGATCCAGTCTATGGCTACACCTTC
CASSDPVYGYTF
>TRBJ2-1|-|-|TRBV6-5
TGTGCCAGCAGTTACAGGCCGGGGATGGTCTACAATGAGCAGTTCTTC
CASSYRPGMVYNEQFF
>TRBJ2-5|-|-|TRBV7-6
TGTGCCAGCAGCTTAGTGGGCAGGGTCCAAGAGACCCAGTACTTC
CASSLVGRVQETQYF
>TRBJ2-1|TRBD2|-|TRBV5-1
TGCGCCAGCAGCCCCCCCTTTAGCGGGAGTAATAATGAGCAGTTCTTC
CASSPPFSGSNNEQFF
>TRBJ1-2|-|once|TRBV5-6
TGTGCCAGCAGCCCGGTGGGGGGTCTCTATGGCTACACCTTC
CASSPVGGLYGYTF
>TRBJ1-1|-|-|TRBV7-9
TGTGCCAGCAGCCGGGGGGGAGTTAAGAACACTGAAGCTTTCTTT
CASSRGGVKNTEAFF
>TRBJ2-1|TRBD2|-|TRBV5-6
TGTGCCAGCAGCCACGGGACTAACAATGAGCAGTTCTTC
CASSHGTNNEQFF
>TRBJ2-2|TRBD1|-|TRBV2
TGTGCCAGCAGTGAACAGGGGGCGATCGGGGAGCTGTTTTTT
CASSEQGAIGELFF
>TRBJ1-2|-|-|TRBV6-1
TGTGCCAGCAGTTCAGGGGTCTATGGCTACACCTTC
CASSSGVYGYTF
>TRBJ2-4|-|once|TRBV21-1
TGTGCCAGCAGCAAGGGCCGGGAGATGCACATTCAGTACTTC
CASSKGREMHIQYF
>TRBJ2-5|-|-|TRBV6-1
TGTGCCAGCAGTGAAAAGGGGCACTGGGAGACCCAGTACTTC
CASSEKGHWETQYF
>TRBJ1-5|TRBD1|-|TRBV18
TGTGCCAGCTCACTCGGGACAGCTGATAATCAGCCCCAGCATTTT
CASSLGTADNQPQHF
>TRBJ1-1|-|-|TRBV6-6
TGTGCCAGCAGCCCCCGCGGAGGTGTCATGAACACTGAAGCTTTCTTT
CASSPRGGVMNTEAFF
>TRBJ1-2|-|once|TRBV6-1
TGTGCCAGCAGGATGGCAGGGGACTATGGCTACACCTTC
CASRMAGDYGYTF
>TRBJ2-2|-|-|TRBV4-2
TGTGCCAGCAGCCAAGCGGGTACCGGGGAGCTGTTTTTT
CASSQAGTGELFF